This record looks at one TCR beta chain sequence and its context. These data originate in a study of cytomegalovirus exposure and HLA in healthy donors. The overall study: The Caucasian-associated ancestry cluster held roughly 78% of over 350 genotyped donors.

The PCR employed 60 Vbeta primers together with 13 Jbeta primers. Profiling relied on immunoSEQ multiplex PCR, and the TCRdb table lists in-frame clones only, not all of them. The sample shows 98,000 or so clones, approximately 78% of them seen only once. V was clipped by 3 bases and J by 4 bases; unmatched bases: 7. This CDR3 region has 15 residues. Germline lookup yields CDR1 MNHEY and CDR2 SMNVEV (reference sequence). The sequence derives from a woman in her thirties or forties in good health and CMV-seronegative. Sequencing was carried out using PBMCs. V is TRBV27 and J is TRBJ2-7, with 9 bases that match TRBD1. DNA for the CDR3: TGTGCCAGCAGTTTTAAAATAGGGACAGGGTACGAGCAGTACTTC. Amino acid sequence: CASSFKIGTGYEQYF.